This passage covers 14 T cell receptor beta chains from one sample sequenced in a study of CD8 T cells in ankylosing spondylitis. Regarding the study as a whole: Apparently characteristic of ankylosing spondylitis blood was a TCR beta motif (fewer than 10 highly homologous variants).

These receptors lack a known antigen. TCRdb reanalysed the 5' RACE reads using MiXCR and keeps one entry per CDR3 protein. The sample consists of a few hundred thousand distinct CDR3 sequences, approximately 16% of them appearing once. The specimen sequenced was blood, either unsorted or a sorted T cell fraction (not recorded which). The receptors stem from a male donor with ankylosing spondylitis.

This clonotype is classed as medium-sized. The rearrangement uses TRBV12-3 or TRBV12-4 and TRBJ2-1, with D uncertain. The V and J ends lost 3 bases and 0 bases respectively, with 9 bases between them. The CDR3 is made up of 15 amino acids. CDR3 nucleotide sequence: TGTGCCAGCAGTTTCCGGAGCAGCTCCTACAATGAGCAGTTCTTC. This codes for CASSFRSSSYNEQFF.

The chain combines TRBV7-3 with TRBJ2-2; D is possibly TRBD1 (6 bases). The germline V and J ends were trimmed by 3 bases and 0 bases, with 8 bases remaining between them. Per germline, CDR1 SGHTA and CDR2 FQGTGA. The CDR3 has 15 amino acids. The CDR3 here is CASSLGTTNTGELFF. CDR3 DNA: TGTGCCAGCAGCTTGGGGACAACGAACACCGGGGAGCTGTTTTTT.

CDR3 in DNA: TGCAGTGCTAGGGGGCGTGAGAATCAGCCCCAGCATTTT. It specifies CSARGRENQPQHF. The V gene is TRBV20-1, the J gene TRBJ1-5; possibly TRBD1 for D (5 bases). The germline gives CDR1 DFQATT, CDR2 SNEGSKA (reference sequence). CDR3 length: 13 residues. Trimming pared 3 bases from V and 4 bases from J, leaving 10 bases between.

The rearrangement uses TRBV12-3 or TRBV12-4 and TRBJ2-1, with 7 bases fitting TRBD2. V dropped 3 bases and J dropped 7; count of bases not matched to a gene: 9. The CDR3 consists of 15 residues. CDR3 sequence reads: CASSLGGGVQNEQFF. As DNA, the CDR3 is TGTGCCAGCAGTTTGGGCGGGGGTGTTCAGAATGAGCAGTTCTTC.

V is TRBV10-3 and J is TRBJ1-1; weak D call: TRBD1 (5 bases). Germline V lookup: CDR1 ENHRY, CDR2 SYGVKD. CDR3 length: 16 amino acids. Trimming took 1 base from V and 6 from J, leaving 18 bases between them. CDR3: CAISEWDGAAPAEAFF. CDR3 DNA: TGTGCCATCAGTGAGTGGGATGGGGCCGCTCCCGCTGAAGCTTTCTTT.

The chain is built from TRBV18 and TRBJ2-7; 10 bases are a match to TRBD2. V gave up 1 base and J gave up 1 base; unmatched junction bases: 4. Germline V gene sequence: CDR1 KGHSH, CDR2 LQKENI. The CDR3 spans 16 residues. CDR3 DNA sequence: TGTGCCAGCTCACCACAACTAGCGGGGAATTCCTACGAGCAGTACTTC. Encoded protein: CASSPQLAGNSYEQYF.

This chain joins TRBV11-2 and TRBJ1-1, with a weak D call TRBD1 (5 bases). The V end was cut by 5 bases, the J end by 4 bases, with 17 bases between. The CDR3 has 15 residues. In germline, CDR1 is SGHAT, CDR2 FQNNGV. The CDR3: CASSLTGTLITEAFF. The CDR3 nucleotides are TGTGCCAGCAGCCTAACCGGGACGTTGATCACTGAAGCTTTCTTT.

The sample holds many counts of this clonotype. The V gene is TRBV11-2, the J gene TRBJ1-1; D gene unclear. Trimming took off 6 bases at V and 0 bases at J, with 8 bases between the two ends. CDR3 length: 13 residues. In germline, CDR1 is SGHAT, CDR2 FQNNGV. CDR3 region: CASRPTLNTEAFF. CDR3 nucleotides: TGTGCCAGCAGACCGACCTTGAACACTGAAGCTTTCTTT.

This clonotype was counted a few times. The CDR3 sequence is CSAPYNEQFF. The CDR3 DNA reads TGCAGTGCCCCCTACAATGAGCAGTTCTTC. The chain links TRBV20-1 to TRBJ2-1; D ambiguous. Germline-derived CDR1 and CDR2 are DFQATT and SNEGSKA (reference sequence). The V end was cut by 6 bases, the J end by 2 bases, with 2 bases between. The CDR3 covers 10 residues.

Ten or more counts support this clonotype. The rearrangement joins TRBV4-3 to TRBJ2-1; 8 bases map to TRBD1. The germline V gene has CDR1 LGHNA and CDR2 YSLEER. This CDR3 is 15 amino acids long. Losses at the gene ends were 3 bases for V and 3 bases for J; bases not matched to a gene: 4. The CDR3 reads CASSQDRAVYNEQFF. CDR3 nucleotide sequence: TGCGCCAGCAGCCAGGACAGGGCAGTCTACAATGAGCAGTTCTTC.

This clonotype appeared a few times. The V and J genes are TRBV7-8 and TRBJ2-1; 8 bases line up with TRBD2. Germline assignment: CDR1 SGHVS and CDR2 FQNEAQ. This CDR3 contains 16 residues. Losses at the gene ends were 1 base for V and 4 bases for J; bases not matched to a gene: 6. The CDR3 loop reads CASSLESSGVYNEQFF. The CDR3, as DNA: TGTGCCAGCAGCTTAGAGAGTAGCGGGGTATACAATGAGCAGTTCTTC.

The CDR3 DNA reads as TGCAGTGCTAGAGCCGGGACTAGCGGCATCACAGATACGCAGTATTTT. It translates to CSARAGTSGITDTQYF. The chain carries TRBV20-1 and TRBJ2-3, with 11 bases aligning to TRBD2. The CDR3 loop spans 16 amino acids. Germline V gives CDR1 DFQATT, CDR2 SNEGSKA (reference sequence). Losses at the gene ends were 1 base for V and 2 bases for J; bases not matched to a gene: 5.

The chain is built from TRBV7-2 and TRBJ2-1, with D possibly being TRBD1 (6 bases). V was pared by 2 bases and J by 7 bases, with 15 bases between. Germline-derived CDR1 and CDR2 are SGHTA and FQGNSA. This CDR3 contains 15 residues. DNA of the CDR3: TGTGCCAGCAGCTTACCGGGACATTCAACGAATGAGCAGTTCTTC. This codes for CASSLPGHSTNEQFF.

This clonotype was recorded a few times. The CDR3 coding sequence is TGTGCCAGCAGTTTGGGGTGGGAGACAGATACGCAGTATTTT. Amino acid sequence: CASSLGWETDTQYF. The chain carries TRBV12-3 or TRBV12-4 and TRBJ2-3, with a weak D call TRBD2 (5 bases). The CDR3 extends over 14 amino acids. V was shortened by 3 bases and J by 3 bases, with 10 bases between the two germline ends.